One and the same sample provided the 19 T cell receptor beta chains below, sequenced in a study of T cell responses to AZD1222 COVID-19 vaccine. Assay: immunoSEQ multiplex PCR; the TCRdb copy retains only in-frame clones and omits some. Altogether just over 60,000 clones are present, 65% to 80% being singletons, with the ten largest covering about an eighth. Sequencing was performed on peripheral blood, taken on day 0 of AZD1222 vaccination. These receptors originate from an adult in good health.

The V call is TRBV30, the J call TRBJ2-7, with D possibly TRBD1 on 5 matching bases. This CDR3 spans 15 amino acids. V was cut by 1 base and J by 5 bases, with 18 bases left in between. Germline CDR1 reads GTSNPN; CDR2 reads SVGIG (reference sequence). CDR3 amino acids: CAWSAPDTFLDEQYF. Written as DNA, the CDR3 is TGTGCCTGGAGTGCCCCGGACACTTTTTTGGACGAGCAGTACTTC.

This clone was counted between two and nine times. The same CDR3 also results from other DNA sequences found in this sample. The J gene is TRBJ1-5, the V gene TRBV24-1; D unresolved. Trimming cost V 3 bases and J 0 bases, with 5 bases left between them. This CDR3 contains 14 residues. Germline CDR1 is KGHDR and CDR2 is SFDVKD. The CDR3 DNA follows: TGTGCCACCAGTGATATTGGTAGCAATCAGCCCCAGCATTTT. Its translation: CATSDIGSNQPQHF.

This sequence joins TRBV3-1 (or the pseudogene TRBV3-2) and TRBJ1-4, with D tentatively TRBD1 (5 bases). CDR3 length: 12 amino acids. Germline CDR1 is LGHDT and CDR2 is YNNKEL (reference sequence). Trimming left V 0 bases short and J 14 bases short, with 10 bases between. The CDR3 nucleotides read TGTGCCAGCAGCCAAGAGAGCGGGGGGCTGTTTTTT. This encodes CASSQESGGLFF.

The V gene is TRBV6-2 or TRBV6-3, the J gene TRBJ2-1; 8 nucleotides align to TRBD2. The trim removed 4 bases at V and 5 bases at J, leaving 1 base unmatched. Per the germline V gene, CDR1 is MNHEY and CDR2 is SVGEGT. There are 13 residues in the CDR3. Here the CDR3 reads CASSSRGDNEQFF. The CDR3 coding sequence is TGTGCCAGCAGTTCGCGGGGGGACAATGAGCAGTTCTTC.

This clone has only a few counts. The chain combines TRBV19 with TRBJ1-5, with D hard to call. Trimming left V 5 bases short and J 11 bases short, with 19 bases between. The CDR3 extends over 14 amino acids. Germline lookup yields CDR1 LNHDA and CDR2 SQIVND (reference sequence). The CDR3 is CASSPLDRDQTQHF. The CDR3 region has the DNA TGTGCCAGTAGTCCCCTAGACCGGGATCAAACCCAGCATTTT. Filled out from reference TRBV19 and TRBJ1-5, the complete variable domain reads DGGITQSPKYLFRKEGQNVTLSCEQNLNHDAMYWYRQDPGQGLRLIYYSQIVNDFQKGDIAEGYSVSREKKESFPLTVTSAQKNPTAFYLCASSPLDRDQTQHFGDGTRLSIL.

The chain couples TRBV5-1 to TRBJ2-1, with 14 positions matching TRBD2. Germline V CDR1 and CDR2: SGHRS, YFSETQ. This CDR3 contains 15 residues. Losses at the gene ends were 5 bases for V and 9 bases for J; bases not matched to a gene: 7. CDR3 DNA sequence: TGCGCCAGCAGAGCGACTAGCGGGGGGGCGGGTGAGCAGTTCTTC. Translating gives CASRATSGGAGEQFF.

The chain employs TRBV3-1 (or the pseudogene TRBV3-2) and TRBJ1-2; D gene uncertain. V was shortened by 3 bases and J by 4 bases, with 12 bases between the two germline ends. Germline loops: CDR1 LGHDT, CDR2 YNNKEL (reference sequence). The CDR3 extends over 14 amino acids. CDR3 sequence: CASSQASGIYGYTF. Written as DNA, the CDR3 is TGTGCCAGCAGCCAGGCCAGTGGGATCTATGGCTACACCTTC.

This rearrangement joins TRBV11-2 to TRBJ1-1, with D uncertain. The CDR3 has 13 amino acids. With 2 bases removed from V and 6 bases from J, the gap between germline ends came to 10 bases. In germline, CDR1 is SGHAT, CDR2 FQNNGV. The CDR3 loop is CASSLNPGSEAFF. CDR3 coding DNA: TGTGCCAGCAGCTTAAATCCTGGCTCTGAAGCTTTCTTT.

This clone is a singleton in its sample. V is TRBV9 and J is TRBJ2-7; D may match TRBD1 or TRBD2 (5 bases each). The CDR3 is 14 residues long. Germline V lookup: CDR1 SGDLS, CDR2 YYNGEE. V was clipped by 1 base and J by 3 bases, with 11 bases between them. Written as DNA, the CDR3 is TGTGCCAGCAGCGTATCTGGGGGTAGCTACGAGCAGTACTTC. It is translated as CASSVSGGSYEQYF. The full variable domain, completed using reference TRBV9 and TRBJ2-7, is DSGVTQTPKHLITATGQRVTLRCSPRSGDLSVYWYQQSLDQGLQFLIQYYNGEERAKGNILERFSAQQFPDLHSELNLSSLELGDSALYFCASSVSGGSYEQYFGPGTRLTVT.

This clone turned up a few times. The CDR3 loop is CASSRTGVADTQYF. CDR3 bases: TGTGCCAGTAGCCGGACAGGGGTGGCAGATACGCAGTATTTT. This chain uses TRBV19 with TRBJ2-3; 9 nucleotides agree with TRBD1. This CDR3 region has 14 residues. The germline V gene has CDR1 LNHDA and CDR2 SQIVND (reference sequence). The trim removed 6 bases at V and 4 bases at J, leaving 5 bases unmatched. The variable domain in full, completed from reference TRBV19 and TRBJ2-3, reads DGGITQSPKYLFRKEGQNVTLSCEQNLNHDAMYWYRQDPGQGLRLIYYSQIVNDFQKGDIAEGYSVSREKKESFPLTVTSAQKNPTAFYLCASSRTGVADTQYFGPGTRLTVL.

The chain carries TRBV19 and TRBJ2-3; 8 bases are shared with TRBD2. Germline V gene lookup returns CDR1 LNHDA and CDR2 SQIVND (reference sequence). This CDR3 spans 15 amino acids. V lost 5 bases to trimming and J lost 6 bases; unmatched junction nucleotides: 10. The CDR3 is CASSPSAGGLDTQYF. The CDR3 DNA is TGTGCCAGTAGTCCCTCGGCGGGGGGTCTGGATACGCAGTATTTT.

In its sample, this clone ranks as medium-sized. This chain links TRBV2 with TRBJ2-7; the D is unclear. The V gene lost 3 bases and the J gene lost 6 bases, with 12 bases spanning the gap. The CDR3 loop spans 13 amino acids. Germline lookup yields CDR1 SNHLY and CDR2 FYNNEI. CDR3 sequence: CASSDIGELEQYF. The CDR3 coding sequence is TGTGCCAGCAGTGACATAGGTGAGCTCGAGCAGTACTTC.

This clone has a handful of counts. This chain links TRBV7-9 with TRBJ1-2; D is ambiguous. V was cut by 4 bases and J by 0 bases, with 15 bases left in between. Germline CDR1 is SEHNR and CDR2 is FQNEAQ (reference sequence). There are 16 residues in the CDR3. The CDR3 DNA sequence: TGTGCCAGCAGCTCCCCTCACTCCTTAGCTAACTATGGCTACACCTTC. This sequence encodes CASSSPHSLANYGYTF. The whole variable domain, remainder taken from reference TRBV7-9 and TRBJ1-2, is DTGVSQNPRHKITKRGQNVTFRCDPISEHNRLYWYRQTLGQGPEFLTYFQNEAQLEKSRLLSDRFSAERPKGSFSTLEIQRTEQGDSAMYLCASSSPHSLANYGYTFGSGTRLTVV.

This clone turned up a few times. Other nucleotide sequences in the sample specify the same CDR3. The J gene is TRBJ1-1, the V gene TRBV13; TRBD1 agrees at 7 bases. The CDR3 extends over 14 amino acids. J gave up 3 bases and V 6 bases, and 7 bases lay outside the gene matches. CDR1 is PRHDT and CDR2 is FYEKMQ in the germline V gene (reference sequence). The CDR3 bases are TGTGCCAGCAGTTCTGGGACAGAGGACACTGAAGCTTTCTTT. Translating gives CASSSGTEDTEAFF.

This rearrangement joins TRBV28 to TRBJ1-2; the match to TRBD1 covers 8 bases. The J segment lost 3 bases and the V segment lost 6 bases, leaving 3 bases of the junction unmatched. This CDR3 region has 13 residues. Germline-derived CDR1 and CDR2 are MDHEN and SYDVKM. DNA of the CDR3: TGTGCCAGCAGAGTGGGACAGGACTATGGCTACACCTTC. Protein sequence: CASRVGQDYGYTF.

CDR3 sequence: CASSAPGLPGGDTEAFF. The CDR3 DNA is TGTGCCAGCAGTGCACCGGGACTCCCAGGAGGGGACACTGAAGCTTTCTTT. The chain links TRBV25-1 to TRBJ1-1, with D possibly matching TRBD1 (5 bases). V was trimmed by 4 bases and J by 3 bases, leaving 21 bases between them. The germline gives CDR1 MGHDK, CDR2 SYGVNS. The CDR3 length is 17 residues.

The chain links TRBV24-1 to TRBJ1-2, with 7 nucleotides matching TRBD1. Germline trimming cut 7 bases from V and 8 bases from J; bases unmatched to any gene: 6. The CDR3 consists of 12 residues. Germline-derived CDR1 and CDR2 are KGHDR and SFDVKD. CDR3 sequence reads: CATSPTGYGYTF. In DNA, the CDR3 is TGTGCCACCAGCCCGACAGGGTACGGCTACACCTTC.

The rearrangement uses TRBV5-6 and TRBJ1-2; 8 positions agree with TRBD1. The V and J ends lost 4 bases and 6 bases, in that order; junction bases with no gene match: 5. Germline V CDR1 and CDR2: SGHDT, YYEEEE. The CDR3 has 13 residues. The CDR3 bases are TGTGCCAGCAGCCTGACAGGGGTGGATGGCTACACCTTC. Translating gives CASSLTGVDGYTF.

This clone has a single count. The chain joins TRBV28 to TRBJ1-4, with D unclear. Germline V CDR1 and CDR2: MDHEN, SYDVKM. The ends were cut back, 5 bases at V and 2 bases at J, with 9 bases in the middle. The CDR3 length is 14 residues. The CDR3 sequence: CASSKGDTNEKLFF. The CDR3 DNA is TGTGCCAGCAGTAAGGGCGATACTAATGAAAAACTGTTTTTT.